The 25 T cell receptor beta chains reported below all come from one sample, sequenced in a study of neurological immune-mediated disorders (dated by TCRdb to the late 2010s). The library was made by 5' RACE. Sequencing used an Illumina HiSeq 2500. TCRdb cleaned the public reads at Q25 with fastp, built clones with MiXCR and kept in-frame beta chains. Each record represents a unique CDR3 protein, reported with the most common genes and DNA among its rows. In all, the sample holds about 48,000 distinct CDR3 sequences, and about 1.8% of those were seen once. Under 2.5% of the sample belongs to the ten largest clones. The sequencing sample was made of PBMCs. Every receptor here comes from a woman aged 40-49 years with multiple sclerosis.

The sample holds many counts of this clonotype. V is TRBV20-1 and J is TRBJ2-7, with D perhaps TRBD1 (8 bases). This CDR3 spans 17 amino acids. V dropped 0 bases and J dropped 6 bases, with 24 bases sitting between them. CDR1 is DFQATT and CDR2 is SNEGSKA in the germline V gene (reference sequence). The CDR3 DNA reads as TGCAGTGCTAGAGATTTCTGGGTAGGACAGGGAGGGAGCGAGCAGTACTTC. It codes for CSARDFWVGQGGSEQYF.

In this sample, this clonotype turned up many times. The J gene is TRBJ2-1, the V gene TRBV18; 9 bases are a match to TRBD2. This CDR3 contains 15 residues. The V segment lost 0 bases and the J segment 5 bases; nucleotides outside the gene matches: 2. Looked up from germline, CDR1 is KGHSH and CDR2 is LQKENI. The CDR3 loop is CASSPPASGDNEQFF. CDR3 nucleotides: TGTGCCAGCTCACCACCGGCTAGCGGGGACAATGAGCAGTTCTTC.

This clonotype showed up many times. The chain employs TRBV5-5 and TRBJ1-2; 9 positions match TRBD1. Looked up from germline, CDR1 is SGHKS and CDR2 is YYEKEE (reference sequence). The CDR3 is made up of 16 amino acids. The V and J ends lost 2 bases and 7 bases, in that order; junction bases with no gene match: 12. The CDR3 region is CASSFPGQGDMFGYTF. The CDR3 DNA follows: TGTGCCAGCAGCTTTCCGGGACAGGGAGATATGTTTGGCTACACCTTC.

This clonotype was detected ten times or more. The rearrangement uses TRBV6-6 and TRBJ2-4, with D unclear. This CDR3 has 15 residues. Looked up from germline, CDR1 is MNHNY and CDR2 is SVGAGI (reference sequence). Deletions cut 3 bases from V and 6 bases from J, with 15 bases between. In DNA form, the CDR3 reads TGTGCCAGCAGTTATATGCCCCTACCTTCAAACATTCAGTACTTC. Its translation is CASSYMPLPSNIQYF.

This clonotype showed up just a few times. The CDR3 here is CASSDGPRGISYEQYF. The CDR3, as DNA: TGCGCCAGCAGCGACGGACCCAGGGGAATCTCCTACGAGCAGTACTTC. The chain combines TRBV5-1 with TRBJ2-7, with D perhaps TRBD1 (6 bases). The CDR3 is made up of 16 amino acids. Germline values: CDR1 SGHRS, CDR2 YFSETQ. V was clipped by 4 bases and J by 0 bases, with 17 bases between them. Filled out from reference TRBV5-1 and TRBJ2-7, the complete variable domain reads KAGVTQTPRYLIKTRGQQVTLSCSPISGHRSVSWYQQTPGQGLQFLFEYFSETQRNKGNFPGRFSGRQFSNSRSEMNVSTLELGDSALYLCASSDGPRGISYEQYFGPGTRLTVT.

The sample holds many counts of this clonotype. This chain connects TRBV5-1 to TRBJ2-1, with D perhaps matching TRBD1 (6 bases). The CDR3 sequence is 16 residues long. Germline CDR1 is SGHRS and CDR2 is YFSETQ. Trimming took off 0 bases at V and 4 bases at J, with 14 bases between the two ends. The CDR3 sequence is CASSLAQGVIYNEQFF. CDR3 sequence (DNA): TGCGCCAGCAGCTTGGCACAGGGCGTTATATACAATGAGCAGTTCTTC. Drawing the rest from reference TRBV5-1 and TRBJ2-1, the complete variable domain is KAGVTQTPRYLIKTRGQQVTLSCSPISGHRSVSWYQQTPGQGLQFLFEYFSETQRNKGNFPGRFSGRQFSNSRSEMNVSTLELGDSALYLCASSLAQGVIYNEQFFGPGTRLTVL.

This clonotype showed up many times. J is TRBJ2-7 and V is TRBV3-1; D is ambiguous. CDR1 and CDR2 from the germline V gene are LGHDT and YNNKEL (reference sequence). The CDR3 covers 12 residues. V gave up 5 bases and J gave up 2 bases, with 7 bases separating them. The CDR3 here is CASSYGPYEQYF. The CDR3 bases are TGTGCCAGCAGCTACGGACCCTACGAGCAGTACTTC.

The sample holds many counts of this clonotype. This rearrangement joins TRBV6-6 to TRBJ2-1, with unresolved D. This CDR3 has 12 amino acids. V lost 6 bases and J 5 bases, leaving 8 bases between the germline ends. Germline CDR1 and CDR2: MNHNY and SVGAGI (reference sequence). The CDR3 nucleotides read TGTGCCAGCAGCCCTCAGCACAATGAGCAGTTCTTC. This codes for CASSPQHNEQFF.

V gene TRBV5-4 combines with J gene TRBJ2-7; 9 positions match TRBD1. The CDR3 has 15 amino acids. Germline assignment: CDR1 SGHNT and CDR2 YYREEE (reference sequence). V was clipped by 4 bases and J by 4 bases; unmatched bases: 9. The CDR3 sequence is CASSLGGTGPYEQYF. The CDR3 nucleotides are TGTGCCAGCAGCCTGGGGGGGACAGGGCCGTACGAGCAGTACTTC.

This clonotype was seen repeatedly, ten times or more. This sequence joins TRBV9 and TRBJ1-5; D is perhaps TRBD1 (5 bases). Per germline, CDR1 SGDLS and CDR2 YYNGEE. The CDR3 spans 15 residues. V gave up 0 bases and J gave up 4 bases, with 11 bases separating them. Written as DNA, the CDR3 is TGTGCCAGCAGCGTAGGGGGGGGGAGGAATCAGCCCCAGCATTTT. Its translation: CASSVGGGRNQPQHF. Full variable domain (remainder filled in from reference TRBV9 and TRBJ1-5): DSGVTQTPKHLITATGQRVTLRCSPRSGDLSVYWYQQSLDQGLQFLIQYYNGEERAKGNILERFSAQQFPDLHSELNLSSLELGDSALYFCASSVGGGRNQPQHFGDGTRLSIL.

In its sample, this clonotype was seen many times. This chain links TRBV10-3 with TRBJ1-2; TRBD1 agrees at 9 bases. Germline values: CDR1 ENHRY, CDR2 SYGVKD. V shed 10 bases, J shed 4 bases, and the junction held 10 bases outside the gene matches. The CDR3 length is 14 residues. Here the CDR3 DNA reads TGTGCCACCCTGGGACAGGGACAGATCTATGGCTACACCTTC. It yields the protein CATLGQGQIYGYTF.

In its sample, this clonotype was seen many times. The V and J genes are TRBV7-9 and TRBJ2-7; D is possibly TRBD2 (5 bases). V was trimmed by 5 bases and J by 4 bases, leaving 18 bases between them. Per germline, CDR1 SEHNR and CDR2 FQNEAQ (reference sequence). This CDR3 is 15 amino acids long. The CDR3 nucleotides are TGTGCCAGCAGCCCCGCCGGGATCTCGGGATACGAGCAGTACTTC. Translated: CASSPAGISGYEQYF.

This clonotype was detected ten times or more. The chain joins TRBV20-1 to TRBJ1-6; a weak D match, TRBD1 (5 bases). The germline V and J ends were trimmed by 6 bases and 4 bases, with 10 bases remaining between them. This CDR3 region has 13 residues. From germline, CDR1 is DFQATT and CDR2 SNEGSKA (reference sequence). The DNA for the CDR3 is TGCAGTGCCAAAGACAGTTATAATTCACCCCTCCACTTT. Protein: CSAKDSYNSPLHF.

In its sample, this clonotype was seen many times. The chain recombines TRBV28 with TRBJ1-2; a weak D match, TRBD1 (6 bases). Germline assignment: CDR1 MDHEN and CDR2 SYDVKM. V was clipped by 6 bases and J by 0 bases, with 14 bases between them. This CDR3 has 15 residues. The CDR3 sequence is CASSSDRKANYGYTF. The CDR3 DNA sequence: TGTGCCAGCAGCTCTGACAGGAAAGCTAACTATGGCTACACCTTC.

In its sample, this clonotype was seen many times. The chain couples TRBV6-1 to TRBJ2-2; TRBD1 or TRBD2 may be the D gene (6 bases each). Trimming removed 3 bases from V and 4 bases from J, with 15 bases in between. The CDR3 has 16 amino acids. Germline V lookup: CDR1 MNHNS, CDR2 SASEGT. The CDR3 is CASSEEGDEVTGELFF. The CDR3 nucleotides are TGTGCCAGCAGTGAGGAGGGGGATGAGGTCACCGGGGAGCTGTTTTTT.

This clonotype was recorded many times. The chain employs TRBV6-6 and TRBJ2-3; TRBD2 agrees at 7 bases. Germline V gives CDR1 MNHNY, CDR2 SVGAGI (reference sequence). The J segment lost 4 bases and the V segment lost 8 bases, leaving 9 bases of the junction unmatched. The CDR3 length is 14 residues. CDR3 sequence: CASHGLGPPDTQYF. The CDR3 DNA is TGTGCCAGCCACGGACTAGGGCCTCCAGATACGCAGTATTTT.

This clonotype was found many times. The chain couples TRBV2 to TRBJ2-1; TRBD2 matches at 11 bases. Trimming removed 8 bases from V and 7 bases from J; junction bases left unmatched: 13. The CDR3 contains 16 residues. Germline-derived CDR1 and CDR2 are SNHLY and FYNNEI. CDR3 sequence reads: CASPSLSGGASNEQFF. In DNA form, the CDR3 reads TGTGCCAGCCCTAGCCTTAGCGGGGGGGCCTCGAATGAGCAGTTCTTC.

This clonotype was observed many times. The CDR3 DNA sequence: TGCGCCAGCAGATCCGGACAGGGAACGTCTGGAAACACCATATATTTT. The encoded protein is CASRSGQGTSGNTIYF. The chain has TRBV5-1 and TRBJ1-3; 8 nucleotides align to TRBD1. Germline V gives CDR1 SGHRS, CDR2 YFSETQ. The trim removed 5 bases at V and 1 base at J, leaving 8 bases unmatched. The CDR3 spans 16 residues.

Many counts were recorded for this clonotype. This sequence joins TRBV12-3 or TRBV12-4 and TRBJ2-3; 12 bases fit TRBD2. CDR3 length equals 14 residues. The V segment lost 6 bases and the J segment 4 bases; nucleotides outside the gene matches: 2. The CDR3: CASRLAGGPDTQYF. DNA of the CDR3: TGTGCCAGCAGGCTAGCGGGGGGGCCAGATACGCAGTATTTT.

This clonotype was seen ten or more times. The chain is built from TRBV24-1 and TRBJ2-2, with D tentatively TRBD1 or TRBD2 (5 bases each). Germline CDR1 and CDR2: KGHDR and SFDVKD. The germline V and J ends were trimmed by 9 bases and 0 bases, with 10 bases remaining between them. This CDR3 contains 14 residues. CDR3 in amino acids: CATGGLANTGELFF. CDR3 nucleotide sequence: TGTGCCACCGGGGGTTTAGCGAACACCGGGGAGCTGTTTTTT.

This clonotype appeared many times. This chain joins TRBV5-1 and TRBJ1-1; no firm D call. The germline V gene has CDR1 SGHRS and CDR2 YFSETQ. The CDR3 consists of 14 residues. Trimming took off 1 base at V and 4 bases at J, with 11 bases between the two ends. The CDR3 DNA is TGCGCCAGCAGCTTGCGGAAGTCGGGCACTGAAGCTTTCTTT. Its protein is CASSLRKSGTEAFF.

This clonotype has a count of ten or more. The chain employs TRBV4-1 and TRBJ1-1, with TRBD1 identical over 9 bases. Trimming at V came to 5 bases and at J to 5 bases, leaving 9 bases not matched to a gene. CDR3 length: 15 residues. The germline V gene has CDR1 MGHRA and CDR2 YSYEKL. The CDR3 loop reads CASSTPGQGFTEAFF. CDR3 nucleotide sequence: TGCGCCAGCAGCACCCCGGGACAGGGATTTACTGAAGCTTTCTTT.

This clonotype was detected ten times or more. The rearrangement joins TRBV5-1 to TRBJ2-3; D remains unclear. The V and J ends lost 2 bases and 4 bases respectively, with 20 bases between them. This CDR3 is built from 17 residues. Looked up from germline, CDR1 is SGHRS and CDR2 is YFSETQ. The DNA for the CDR3 is TGCGCCAGCAGCTTAGGAACAGTCTCGCTAACAGCAGATACGCAGTATTTT. The encoded protein is CASSLGTVSLTADTQYF.

There are many counts of this clonotype. The chain uses TRBV7-2 and TRBJ1-6, with a possible D match to TRBD1 (5 bases). This CDR3 is 15 amino acids long. V was shortened by 1 base and J by 9 bases, with 13 bases between the two germline ends. In germline, CDR1 is SGHTA, CDR2 FQGNSA. The CDR3 region has the DNA TGTGCCAGCAGCTTAGTAGGGCAGGGCGGTTCACCCCTCCACTTT. This translates into CASSLVGQGGSPLHF.

In its sample, this clonotype was seen many times. The rearrangement links TRBV5-1 to TRBJ2-3; 15 positions agree with TRBD2. There are 15 residues in the CDR3. V gave up 4 bases and J gave up 5 bases; unmatched junction bases: 2. Germline V CDR1 and CDR2: SGHRS, YFSETQ. Here the CDR3 DNA reads TGCGCCAGCAGCACGGGACTAGCGGGGGGAGATACGCAGTATTTT. Its translation is CASSTGLAGGDTQYF.